Below, one TCR beta chain is given with its context. This entry is derived from a study of blood T cell repertoires in COVID-19. Study context: Whether acute or convalescent, the COVID-19 samples came from the United States, Italy and Spain. PBMCs, B-cell-depleted T cells, or T cells provided the cDNA or gDNA that made up the material.

Clones were sequenced by immunoSEQ multiplex PCR, and TCRdb holds only the in-frame ones, with some missing. The sample has 130,000 to 150,000 clones; 75% to 90% are singletons. The sample was peripheral blood. This sequence originates from a man in his forties or fifties who had recovered from COVID-19.

This CDR3 is CASSERASGTYNEQFF. The CDR3 DNA reads TGCGCCAGCAGCGAGAGGGCTAGCGGTACCTACAATGAGCAGTTCTTC. The chain joins TRBV4-3 to TRBJ2-1; 7 nucleotides line up with TRBD2. The V segment lost 5 bases and the J segment 2 bases; nucleotides outside the gene matches: 9. The CDR3 sequence is 16 residues long. Germline-derived CDR1 and CDR2 are LGHNA and YSLEER.